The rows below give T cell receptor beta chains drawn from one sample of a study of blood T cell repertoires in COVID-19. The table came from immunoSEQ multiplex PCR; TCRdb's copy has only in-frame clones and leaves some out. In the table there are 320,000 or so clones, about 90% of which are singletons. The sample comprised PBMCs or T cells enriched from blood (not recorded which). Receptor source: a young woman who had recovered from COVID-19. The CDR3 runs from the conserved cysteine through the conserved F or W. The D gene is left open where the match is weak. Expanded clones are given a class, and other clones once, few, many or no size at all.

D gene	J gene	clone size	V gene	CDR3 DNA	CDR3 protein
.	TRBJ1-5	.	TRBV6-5	TGTGCCAGCAGCCAACAAGGGGTTAGCAATCAGCCCCAGCATTTT	CASSQQGVSNQPQHF
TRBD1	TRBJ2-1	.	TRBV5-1	TGCGCCAGCAGCTTGTCCTCAGGGGGCTTCAATGAGCAGTTCTTC	CASSLSSGGFNEQFF
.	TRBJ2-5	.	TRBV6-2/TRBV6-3	TGTGCCAGCAGTTTCTCACCACTCCTCCAGGAAGAGACCCAGTACTTC	CASSFSPLLQEETQYF
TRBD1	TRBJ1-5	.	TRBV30	TGTGCCTGGAGTGGGGACAGGGGCCCTTATAGCAATCAGCCCCAGCATTTT	CAWSGDRGPYSNQPQHF
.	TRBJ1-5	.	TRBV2	TGTGCCAGCAGTGCACTGACTATTAGCAATCAGCCCCAGCATTTT	CASSALTISNQPQHF
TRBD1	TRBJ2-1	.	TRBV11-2	TGTGCCAGCAGCCCAGGGACAGCCAATGAGCAGTTCTTC	CASSPGTANEQFF
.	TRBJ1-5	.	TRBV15	TGTGCCACCAGCAGAGCCAGGGGAATGGGGAGCAATCAGCCCCAGCATTTT	CATSRARGMGSNQPQHF
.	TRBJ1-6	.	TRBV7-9	TGTGCCAGCAACTCCGGAGGCCGTAATAATTCACCCCTCCACTTT	CASNSGGRNNSPLHF
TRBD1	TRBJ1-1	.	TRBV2	TGTGCCAGCAGCAAGGGACAGGGGCTGGACACTGAAGCTTTCTTT	CASSKGQGLDTEAFF
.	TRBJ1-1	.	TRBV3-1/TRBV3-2	TGTGCCAGCAGCCAAAAGTCAGGCCGGGGAGCTTTCTTT	CASSQKSGRGAFF
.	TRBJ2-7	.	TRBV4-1	TGCGCCAGCAGCCAAAACGGGGGTACTCTTGAAGGGGAGCAGTACTTC	CASSQNGGTLEGEQYF
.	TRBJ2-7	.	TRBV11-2	TGTGCCAGCAGCCGAGTACAGGTTAACTCCTACGAGCAGTACTTC	CASSRVQVNSYEQYF
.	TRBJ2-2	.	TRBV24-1	TGTGCCACCAGTGATTGGTCCGGGACTGGGAACACCGGGGAGCTGTTTTTT	CATSDWSGTGNTGELFF
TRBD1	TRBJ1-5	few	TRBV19	TGTGCCAGTAGTGCCCCCCGGGACAGATACAATCAGCCCCAGCATTTT	CASSAPRDRYNQPQHF
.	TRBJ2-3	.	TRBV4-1	TGCGCCAGCAGCCAAGATACTAGCCAAGGCACAGATACGCAGTATTTT	CASSQDTSQGTDTQYF
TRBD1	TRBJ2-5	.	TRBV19	TGTGCCAGTACCTGGAGGGACAGGGGGCAAGAGACCCAGTACTTC	CASTWRDRGQETQYF
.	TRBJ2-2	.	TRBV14	TGTGCCAGCAGCCCCGAGGTTACAGGACCGAACACCGGGGAGCTGTTTTTT	CASSPEVTGPNTGELFF
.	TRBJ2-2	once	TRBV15	TGTGCCACCAGCGCGGGGGAGGGGGCCGGGGAGCTGTTTTTT	CATSAGEGAGELFF
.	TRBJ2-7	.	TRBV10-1	TGCGCCAGCAGTGAAAAGGGGCAGGACCACTACGAGCAGTACTTC	CASSEKGQDHYEQYF
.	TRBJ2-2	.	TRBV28	TGTGCCAGCAACTTAGACAGCGCGAACACCGGGGAGCTGTTTTTT	CASNLDSANTGELFF
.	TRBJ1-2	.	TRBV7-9	TGTGCCAGCAGCTTAGCAGGGGCGGGGGACTATGGCTACACCTTC	CASSLAGAGDYGYTF
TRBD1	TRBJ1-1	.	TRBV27	TGTGCCAGCAGTCTTACAGGGGGGCCCTTGAACACTGAAGCTTTCTTT	CASSLTGGPLNTEAFF
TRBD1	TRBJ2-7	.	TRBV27	TGTGCCAGCACCCTACCAGGGACAGGAGCTACCTACGAGCAGTACTTC	CASTLPGTGATYEQYF
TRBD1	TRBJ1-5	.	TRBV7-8	TGTGCCAGCAGCCTCCTCCGACAGGGGGCTCGAAATCAGCCCCAGCATTTT	CASSLLRQGARNQPQHF
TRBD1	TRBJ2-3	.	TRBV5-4	TGTGCCAGCAGCTTGCAGACAGGGAGAACAGATACGCAGTATTTT	CASSLQTGRTDTQYF
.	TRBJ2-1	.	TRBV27	TGTGCCAGCAGTCTCCGGGACACGTACAATGAGCAGTTCTTC	CASSLRDTYNEQFF
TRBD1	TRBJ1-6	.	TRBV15	TGTGCCACCAGCAGAGGCCCTGGACAGGGGGAAAAGTCACCCCTCCACTTT	CATSRGPGQGEKSPLHF
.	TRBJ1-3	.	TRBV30	TGTGCCTGGAGTGCCCGAGGCCGCTTGGCTGGAAACACCATATATTTT	CAWSARGRLAGNTIYF
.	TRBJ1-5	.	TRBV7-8	TGTGCCAGCAGGCGAGAGGGTCCCCGGGAACCCCAGCATTTT	CASRREGPREPQHF
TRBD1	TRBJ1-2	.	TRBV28	TGTGCCAGCAGTCGCCAGGGGGCAGGGTCCTATGGCTACACCTTC	CASSRQGAGSYGYTF
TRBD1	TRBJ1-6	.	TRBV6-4	TGTGCCAGCAGCGCGGGACAGGAGAATTCACCCCTCCACTTT	CASSAGQENSPLHF
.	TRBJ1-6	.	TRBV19	TGTGCCAGTAGTACCGCGGGGGATTCACCCCTCCACTTT	CASSTAGDSPLHF
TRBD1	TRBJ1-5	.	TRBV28	TGTGCCAGCAGTCAAGAAAAGGGGGCGCAGCCCCAGCATTTT	CASSQEKGAQPQHF
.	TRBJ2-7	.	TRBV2	TGTGCCAGCAACGAACAGGGACCAACCTACGAGCAGTACTTC	CASNEQGPTYEQYF
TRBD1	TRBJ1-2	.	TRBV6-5	TGTGCCAGCAGTCTCTCCCGGGACAGCCCTAGTGGCTACACCTTC	CASSLSRDSPSGYTF
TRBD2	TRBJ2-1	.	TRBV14	TGTGCCAGCAGCCAAGAACTAGCGGGGGCCAGGGAGCAGTTCTTC	CASSQELAGAREQFF
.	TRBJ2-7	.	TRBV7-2	TGTGCCAGCACCCAATCACAGGGTTCCTACGAGCAGTACTTC	CASTQSQGSYEQYF
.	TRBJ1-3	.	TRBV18	TGTGCCAGCTCACCTCCGGCGACGGGTATCTCTGGAAACACCATATATTTT	CASSPPATGISGNTIYF
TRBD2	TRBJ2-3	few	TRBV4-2	TGTGCCAGCAGCCAAGTTACCGGGGGGGCCTTTAGCACAGATACGCAGTATTTT	CASSQVTGGAFSTDTQYF
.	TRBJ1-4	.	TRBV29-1	TGCAGCGTTGGGTTACAGGGTTCTGATGAAAAACTGTTTTTT	CSVGLQGSDEKLFF